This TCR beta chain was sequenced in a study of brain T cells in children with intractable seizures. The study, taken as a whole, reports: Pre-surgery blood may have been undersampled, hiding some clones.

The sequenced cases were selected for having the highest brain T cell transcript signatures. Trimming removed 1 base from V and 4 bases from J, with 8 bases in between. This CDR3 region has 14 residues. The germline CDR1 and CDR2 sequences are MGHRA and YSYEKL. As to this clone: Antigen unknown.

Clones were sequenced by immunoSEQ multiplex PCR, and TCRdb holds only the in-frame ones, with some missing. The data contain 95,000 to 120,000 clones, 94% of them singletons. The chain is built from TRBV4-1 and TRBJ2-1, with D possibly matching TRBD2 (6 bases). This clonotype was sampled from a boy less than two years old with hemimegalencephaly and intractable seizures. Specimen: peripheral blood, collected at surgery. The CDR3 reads CASSQGTTYNEQFF. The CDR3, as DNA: TGCGCCAGCAGCCAAGGGACTACTTACAATGAGCAGTTCTTC.